Each of the 5 T cell receptor beta chains below was sequenced from the same sample in a study of follicular helper T cells after annual influenza vaccination. The data were produced by immunoSEQ multiplex PCR, yet TCRdb's version contains in-frame clones alone and is incomplete. The profile shows 11,000 to 15,000 clones, about 83% of them singletons. Time point reported: 2014-2015 season, pre-vaccination. Sequenced material: CXCR5- memory CD4+ T cells sorted from blood, taken on the day of influenza vaccination. The receptors were gathered from an adult who received the influenza vaccine.

Only one count was recorded for this clone. This chain joins TRBV5-6 and TRBJ2-3; 8 positions agree with TRBD1. The CDR3 totals 14 residues. The V segment lost 4 bases and the J segment 8 bases; nucleotides outside the gene matches: 9. CDR1 and CDR2 (germline): SGHDT, YYEEEE. DNA for the CDR3: TGTGCCAGCAGCGAACAGGGGGGATACGTTACGCAGTATTTT. It translates to CASSEQGGYVTQYF.

This sequence joins TRBV19 and TRBJ1-1; D is unresolved. The CDR3 length is 13 residues. Germline CDR1 is LNHDA and CDR2 is SQIVND (reference sequence). Trimming took 3 bases from V and 3 from J, leaving 8 bases between them. The CDR3 sequence: CASSITVDTEAFF. For the CDR3, the DNA is TGTGCCAGTAGTATTACAGTTGACACTGAAGCTTTCTTT.

This clone was observed a handful of times. This CDR3 reads CASTPRSGNTEAFF. The CDR3 DNA reads as TGTGCCAGCACCCCGAGGAGTGGGAACACTGAAGCTTTCTTT. This chain links TRBV6-6 with TRBJ1-1; D gene ambiguous. This CDR3 contains 14 residues. The V gene lost 7 bases and the J gene lost 1 base, with 13 bases spanning the gap. Germline lookup yields CDR1 MNHNY and CDR2 SVGAGI (reference sequence).

The V and J genes are TRBV20-1 and TRBJ2-1; no clear D. Germline values: CDR1 DFQATT, CDR2 SNEGSKA (reference sequence). Deletions cut 2 bases from V and 5 bases from J, with 4 bases between. This CDR3 region has 11 residues. CDR3 sequence reads: CSARQNNEQFF. In nucleotides, the CDR3 is TGCAGTGCTAGACAAAACAATGAGCAGTTCTTC.

This chain joins TRBV6-6 and TRBJ2-7; 8 bases fit TRBD2. CDR1 is MNHNY and CDR2 is SVGAGI in the germline V gene (reference sequence). The CDR3 spans 16 residues. J lost 4 bases, V lost 7 bases, and 15 bases had no gene match. The chain's CDR3 is CASTKEAGTGGYEQYF. The CDR3 DNA is TGTGCCAGCACCAAAGAAGCCGGGACGGGAGGGTACGAGCAGTACTTC.